The present TCR beta chain was sequenced within a study of PD-1 blockade in classical Hodgkin lymphoma. Study conclusions and caveats: Newly diagnosed patients were reported to exhibit reduced baseline TCR diversity relative to healthy donors. Unlike CD8+ TCR diversity, which did not rise significantly by C4D1, CD4+ TCR diversity did. Whoever responded completely had baseline diversity much like that seen in newly diagnosed patients.

Per the germline V gene, CDR1 is SGHTA and CDR2 is FQGTGA. The CDR3 has 16 amino acids. V lost 4 bases and J 2 bases, leaving 14 bases between the germline ends. As for this clone: The target antigen is unknown.

Only in-frame clones appear in the TCRdb table, and some are missing; sequencing was by immunoSEQ multiplex PCR. Found here are over 3,500 clones, more than 60% of them singletons; the top ten hold 45% to 50%. Time point of the sample: cycle 4 day 1 (C4D1), after six to seven weeks of nivolumab. With no exception, relapse followed autologous stem cell transplantation in all patients, and brentuximab vedotin exposure varied. Sequencing used peripheral blood mononuclear cells (PBMCs), obtained before the fourth cycle of nivolumab. This TCR was sampled from a human donor with classical Hodgkin lymphoma. The rearrangement joins TRBV7-3 to TRBJ2-2; D assignment may be TRBD1 or TRBD2 (5 bases each). CDR3 region: CASSSSGTVNTGELFF. CDR3 DNA: TGTGCCAGCAGCTCATCTGGGACGGTCAACACCGGGGAGCTGTTTTTT.